The 30 T cell receptor beta chains below were found in one sample sequenced in a study of blood T cell repertoires in COVID-19. Generated by immunoSEQ multiplex PCR, the TCRdb table keeps only in-frame clones and is missing some. The table has fewer than 350,000 clones, around 84% seen once; the top ten hold 1.9%. Sequenced material: PBMCs or T cells enriched from blood (not recorded which). These receptors were obtained from a woman aged 25 to 39 who had been exposed to COVID-19.

This chain uses TRBV5-6 with TRBJ2-3; TRBD1 agrees at 9 bases. This CDR3 is 15 amino acids long. J was trimmed by 6 bases and V by 3 bases; bases with no gene match: 8. In germline, CDR1 is SGHDT, CDR2 YYEEEE. CDR3 DNA: TGTGCCAGCAGCTCCCCCACAGGGGGCGCGGATACGCAGTATTTT. The encoded protein is CASSSPTGGADTQYF.

In its sample, this clone was seen once. The DNA for the CDR3 is TGTGCCAGCAGCTTAACTGGCCAGGGGTATGGCTACACCTTC. The encoded protein is CASSLTGQGYGYTF. This chain joins TRBV7-9 and TRBJ1-2; maybe TRBD1 (6 bases). Trimming removed 2 bases at V and 5 bases at J, with 12 bases between. The CDR3 length is 14 residues. Germline CDR1 is SEHNR and CDR2 is FQNEAQ (reference sequence).

This clone was found once. This rearrangement joins TRBV11-3 to TRBJ2-7; D is perhaps TRBD2 (5 bases). The length of the CDR3 is 13 residues. Deletions cut 1 base from V and 7 bases from J, with 11 bases between. CDR1 and CDR2 (germline): SGHNT, YENEEA. CDR3 amino acids: CASSLGGGPEQYF. The CDR3 coding sequence is TGTGCCAGCAGCTTAGGAGGAGGACCTGAGCAGTACTTC.

The genes are TRBV18 and TRBJ2-5; D is uncertain. CDR1 and CDR2 from the germline V gene are KGHSH and LQKENI. CDR3 size: 14 residues. The V end was cut by 0 bases, the J end by 3 bases, with 8 bases between. The CDR3 sequence is CASSPPSLEETQYF. CDR3 nucleotide sequence: TGTGCCAGCTCACCACCATCGTTAGAAGAGACCCAGTACTTC.

The rearrangement links TRBV5-4 to TRBJ1-4, with D possibly TRBD1 on 5 matching bases. The germline V gene encodes CDR1 SGHNT and CDR2 YYREEE (reference sequence). The germline V and J ends were trimmed by 1 base and 7 bases, with 11 bases remaining between them. The CDR3 has 14 residues. The DNA of the CDR3 is TGTGCCAGCAGCTTGAGGCAGGGTGCTGAAAAACTGTTTTTT. The encoded protein is CASSLRQGAEKLFF.

The chain couples TRBV5-1 to TRBJ2-7; the match to TRBD1 covers 7 bases. Trimming cost V 4 bases and J 3 bases; bases outside gene matches: 7. This CDR3 has 14 amino acids. CDR1 is SGHRS and CDR2 is YFSETQ in the germline V gene. CDR3 residues: CASSVRDSLYEQYF. CDR3 DNA sequence: TGCGCCAGCAGCGTCCGGGACAGTCTCTACGAGCAGTACTTC.

This chain connects TRBV27 to TRBJ2-7; possible D gene TRBD1, 6 bases. CDR1 MNHEY and CDR2 SMNVEV come from the germline V gene (reference sequence). The CDR3 contains 15 residues. V was pared by 0 bases and J by 3 bases, with 12 bases between. CDR3 DNA sequence: TGTGCCAGCAGTTTATCCATAGGACAGAACTACGAGCAGTACTTC. Protein: CASSLSIGQNYEQYF.

The chain employs TRBV5-1 and TRBJ2-7; weak D call: TRBD2 (6 bases). V lost 4 bases and J 7 bases, leaving 21 bases between the germline ends. The CDR3 runs to 15 residues. Germline V gene lookup returns CDR1 SGHRS and CDR2 YFSETQ. The CDR3 DNA follows: TGCGCCAGCAGCAACCAGGGAGGCAGTTCGGGGGAGCAGTACTTC. Translation: CASSNQGGSSGEQYF. The entire variable domain, with the rest obtained from reference TRBV5-1 and TRBJ2-7, is as follows: KAGVTQTPRYLIKTRGQQVTLSCSPISGHRSVSWYQQTPGQGLQFLFEYFSETQRNKGNFPGRFSGRQFSNSRSEMNVSTLELGDSALYLCASSNQGGSSGEQYFGPGTRLTVT.

The sample holds one count of this clone. The chain has TRBV18 and TRBJ2-1, with 12 positions matching TRBD2. The CDR3 loop spans 16 amino acids. Germline V lookup: CDR1 KGHSH, CDR2 LQKENI. V lost 3 bases and J lost 7; bases outside the gene matches: 7. In nucleotides, the CDR3 is TGTGCCAGCTCACCTCGGACTAGCGGGGTCTGGAATGAGCAGTTCTTC. Translation: CASSPRTSGVWNEQFF.

This clone was seen a few times. The chain links TRBV28 to TRBJ1-5; no firm D call. The CDR3 length is 20 residues. V lost 3 bases, J lost 0 bases, and 24 bases lay in between. The germline V gene encodes CDR1 MDHEN and CDR2 SYDVKM. CDR3 residues: CASSFSSSGIGRYSNQPQHF. The CDR3 DNA reads as TGTGCCAGCAGTTTTAGTAGTTCGGGGATAGGTAGATATAGCAATCAGCCCCAGCATTTT.

V is TRBV30 and J is TRBJ2-3, with 8 bases identical to TRBD2. V lost 1 base, J lost 0 bases, and 9 bases stayed unmatched. The germline V gene has CDR1 GTSNPN and CDR2 SVGIG (reference sequence). The CDR3 totals 17 residues. The CDR3 loop reads CAWSGLHGGGSTDTQYF. The CDR3 bases are TGTGCCTGGAGTGGTCTCCATGGCGGGGGGAGCACAGATACGCAGTATTTT.

The chain joins TRBV5-5 to TRBJ2-5; 8 positions agree with TRBD1. Trimming took 0 bases from V and 0 from J; bases not matched to a gene: 1. Looked up from germline, CDR1 is SGHKS and CDR2 is YYEKEE (reference sequence). CDR3 length: 15 residues. CDR3 sequence: CASSLGTGNQETQYF. CDR3 sequence (DNA): TGTGCCAGCAGCTTGGGGACAGGGAACCAAGAGACCCAGTACTTC.

The chain is built from TRBV6-5 and TRBJ1-4, with 11 bases aligning to TRBD1. This CDR3 is built from 16 residues. With 4 bases clipped from V and 5 bases from J, the junction kept 6 bases outside the gene matches. Germline V gene data show CDR1 as MNHEY and CDR2 as SVGAGI. CDR3 loop: CASSSYGQGANEKLFF. CDR3 DNA sequence: TGTGCCAGCAGTTCCTATGGACAGGGGGCCAATGAAAAACTGTTTTTT.

This sequence joins TRBV9 and TRBJ2-1, with 7 bases that match TRBD2. The trim removed 0 bases at V and 2 bases at J, leaving 5 bases unmatched. Germline CDR1 SGDLS, CDR2 YYNGEE. The CDR3 loop spans 16 amino acids. CDR3 residues: CASSVERAGAYNEQFF. The DNA of the CDR3 is TGTGCCAGCAGCGTAGAAAGGGCGGGAGCCTACAATGAGCAGTTCTTC. The whole variable domain, remainder taken from reference TRBV9 and TRBJ2-1, is DSGVTQTPKHLITATGQRVTLRCSPRSGDLSVYWYQQSLDQGLQFLIQYYNGEERAKGNILERFSAQQFPDLHSELNLSSLELGDSALYFCASSVERAGAYNEQFFGPGTRLTVL.

This clone appeared a single time. A read error may account for a junction end that differs from germline. The chain is built from TRBV13 and TRBJ1-1, with D hard to call. This CDR3 comprises 13 residues. CDR1 is PRHDT and CDR2 is FYEKMQ in the germline V gene (reference sequence). In DNA, the CDR3 is TGTGCCAGCAGCATCCTCGCGAACCCTGAAGCTTTCTTT. Its translation: CASSILANPEAFF.

The chain carries TRBV5-1 and TRBJ1-1; 7 nucleotides match TRBD1. Per the germline V gene, CDR1 is SGHRS and CDR2 is YFSETQ. The CDR3 is made up of 14 amino acids. The junction had 4 bases not matched to a gene; V was cut back by 5 bases and J by 0 bases. In DNA, the CDR3 is TGCGCCAGCAGGCTGGGACAGCTGAACACTGAAGCTTTCTTT. Amino acid sequence: CASRLGQLNTEAFF.

The chain combines TRBV5-6 with TRBJ1-1; 10 bases line up with TRBD1. The CDR3 has 14 amino acids. Germline values: CDR1 SGHDT, CDR2 YYEEEE. V dropped 0 bases and J dropped 10; count of bases not matched to a gene: 6. CDR3 nucleotide sequence: TGTGCCAGCAGCTTGGGACAGGGGGCCAGGGTAGCTTTCTTT. Translating gives CASSLGQGARVAFF.

The V and J genes are TRBV29-1 and TRBJ1-2; D remains ambiguous. CDR3 length: 14 residues. The germline V gene encodes CDR1 SQVTM and CDR2 ANQGSEA. Trimming left V 5 bases short and J 6 bases short, with 19 bases between. The CDR3 region is CSVLLVVQKNGYTF. CDR3 in DNA: TGCAGCGTTTTGTTGGTCGTGCAGAAGAATGGCTACACCTTC.

This clone has just one count. This chain links TRBV11-1 with TRBJ2-1; D uncertain. This CDR3 spans 14 amino acids. The germline V gene has CDR1 SGHAT and CDR2 FQDESV (reference sequence). The V gene lost 5 bases and the J gene lost 4 bases, with 12 bases spanning the gap. Here the CDR3 DNA reads TGTGCCAGCAGCCCTAGGATCTCATACAATGAGCAGTTCTTC. It yields the protein CASSPRISYNEQFF.

This clone was detected only once. This rearrangement joins TRBV27 to TRBJ2-7; a possible D gene is TRBD2 (6 bases). The CDR3 runs to 15 residues. Per germline, CDR1 MNHEY and CDR2 SMNVEV (reference sequence). V was trimmed by 5 bases and J by 6 bases, leaving 20 bases between them. CDR3: CASSQEGYLGGEQYF. The CDR3 DNA is TGTGCCAGCAGTCAAGAGGGATACCTCGGGGGCGAGCAGTACTTC.

The V and J genes are TRBV7-2 and TRBJ2-1; D perhaps matches TRBD2 (5 bases). V lost 1 base and J 14 bases, leaving 15 bases between the germline ends. The germline CDR1 and CDR2 sequences are SGHTA and FQGNSA. The CDR3 sequence is 13 residues long. Written as DNA, the CDR3 is TGTGCCAGCAGCTTAGATTCTGAGGGCTCGAAGTTCTTC. Translated, it gives CASSLDSEGSKFF.

For this clone: A much bigger clone sits one base away, suggesting this may be a read error. In the same sample, other DNA sequences code for this CDR3. The chain links TRBV24-1 to TRBJ2-7; 12 bases are shared with TRBD2. V trimming: 7 bases; J trimming: 6 bases; junction bases outside the gene matches: 9. The CDR3 extends over 15 amino acids. Germline CDR1 reads KGHDR; CDR2 reads SFDVKD. DNA for the CDR3: TGTGCCACCAGCCCTCGGACTAGCGGGGTATCCGAGCAGTACTTC. The encoded protein is CATSPRTSGVSEQYF.

As for this clone: This specimen includes other DNA sequences encoding the same CDR3. The V gene is TRBV4-1, the J gene TRBJ2-7; D is possibly TRBD1 (5 bases). Trimming shortened V by 1 base and J by 1 base, and 8 bases separated the two germline ends. The CDR3 has 14 residues. The germline gives CDR1 MGHRA, CDR2 YSYEKL. The CDR3 region has the DNA TGCGCCAGCAGCCAAGCAGACAGTTCCTACGAGCAGTACTTC. It specifies CASSQADSSYEQYF.

V is TRBV7-2 and J is TRBJ1-1, with a tentative D call TRBD1 (5 bases). This CDR3 spans 14 amino acids. The V end was cut by 5 bases, the J end by 0 bases, with 10 bases between. CDR1 is SGHTA and CDR2 is FQGNSA in the germline V gene. The CDR3 loop is CASSGGALNTEAFF. The DNA of the CDR3 is TGTGCCAGCAGCGGCGGGGCACTGAACACTGAAGCTTTCTTT.

V is TRBV18 and J is TRBJ2-3; no reliable D call. V dropped 4 bases and J dropped 2 bases, with 7 bases sitting between them. Per germline, CDR1 KGHSH and CDR2 LQKENI. This CDR3 is 13 amino acids long. In DNA, the CDR3 is TGTGCCAGCTCACGCATCTACACAGATACGCAGTATTTT. It specifies CASSRIYTDTQYF.

The chain couples TRBV6-5 to TRBJ1-5; D gene unclear. V dropped 6 bases and J dropped 6 bases, with 15 bases sitting between them. The length of the CDR3 is 14 residues. The germline gives CDR1 MNHEY, CDR2 SVGAGI. The CDR3 protein is CASRRGDSIQPQHF. As DNA, the CDR3 is TGTGCCAGCAGACGGGGAGATTCCATTCAGCCCCAGCATTTT.

The genes are TRBV6-1 and TRBJ1-3, with D unresolved. The CDR3 is 14 residues long. Looked up from germline, CDR1 is MNHNS and CDR2 is SASEGT. Trimming took off 2 bases at V and 7 bases at J, with 12 bases between the two ends. CDR3 in DNA: TGTGCCAGCAGTGAACCCCGGAGGCTCAACACCATATATTTT. Protein sequence: CASSEPRRLNTIYF.

The genes are TRBV28 and TRBJ2-7; 7 nucleotides align to TRBD1. Trimming removed 6 bases from V and 4 bases from J; junction bases left unmatched: 9. The CDR3 length is 14 residues. Germline assignment: CDR1 MDHEN and CDR2 SYDVKM. The chain's CDR3 is CASRSQGVRYEQYF. The CDR3 DNA follows: TGTGCCAGCAGGTCCCAGGGGGTCAGGTACGAGCAGTACTTC.

The chain joins TRBV12-3 or TRBV12-4 to TRBJ1-2; D may be TRBD1 (6 bases). V gave up 5 bases and J gave up 2 bases, with 6 bases separating them. The CDR3 covers 12 residues. In DNA, the CDR3 is TGTGCCAGCAGTCAGGGGAACTATGGCTACACCTTC. It encodes CASSQGNYGYTF.

The genes are TRBV5-1 and TRBJ2-3; TRBD1 matches 7 bases. Germline lookup yields CDR1 SGHRS and CDR2 YFSETQ. J gave up 0 bases and V 4 bases, and 5 bases lay outside the gene matches. The CDR3 consists of 15 residues. The CDR3 here is CASSPGQSSTDTQYF. In DNA form, the CDR3 reads TGCGCCAGCAGCCCGGGACAGTCTAGCACAGATACGCAGTATTTT.